Listed here are 7 T cell receptor beta chains from one sample, sequenced in a study of cytomegalovirus exposure and HLA in healthy donors. Researchers ran the PCR with 60 Vbeta and 13 Jbeta primers. Here immunoSEQ multiplex PCR was the method, and the copy in TCRdb shows in-frame clones only, minus some. In the table there are approximately 150,000 clones, around 83% of which are singletons. Sequencing was performed on PBMCs. These receptors all stem from a man in his fifties in good health and CMV-seropositive.

The rearrangement joins TRBV5-6 to TRBJ2-1, with TRBD2 matching over 10 bases. The CDR3 has 15 residues. Germline V CDR1 and CDR2: SGHDT, YYEEEE. Germline trimming cut 0 bases from V and 4 bases from J; bases unmatched to any gene: 1. CDR3 loop: CASSLETSGYNEQFF. CDR3 bases: TGTGCCAGCAGCTTGGAGACTAGCGGGTACAATGAGCAGTTCTTC.

The rearrangement links TRBV30 to TRBJ2-3, with 8 bases matching TRBD2. Per the germline V gene, CDR1 is GTSNPN and CDR2 is SVGIG (reference sequence). The V and J ends lost 2 bases and 0 bases, in that order; junction bases with no gene match: 1. This CDR3 has 14 amino acids. Here the CDR3 reads CAWSTSGSTDTQYF. The CDR3 nucleotides are TGTGCCTGGAGTACTAGCGGTAGCACAGATACGCAGTATTTT.

This sequence joins TRBV7-9 and TRBJ1-2; D is undetermined. Per the germline V gene, CDR1 is SEHNR and CDR2 is FQNEAQ (reference sequence). V lost 5 bases, J lost 7 bases, and 14 bases lay in between. The CDR3 is 13 amino acids. The CDR3 nucleotides are TGTGCCAGCAGCCTGACGGACTACCCTGGCTACACCTTC. Translating it yields CASSLTDYPGYTF.

The V and J genes are TRBV7-2 and TRBJ2-7; the D gene is possibly TRBD2 (6 bases). The CDR3 is 14 amino acids. V was cut by 0 bases and J by 5 bases, with 11 bases left in between. Germline V CDR1 and CDR2: SGHTA, FQGNSA. The CDR3 sequence is CASSLAGGSHEQYF. The CDR3 coding sequence is TGTGCCAGCAGCTTAGCGGGGGGTTCCCACGAGCAGTACTTC.

The chain links TRBV7-8 to TRBJ2-5; D is perhaps TRBD1 (5 bases). CDR3 length equals 16 residues. The ends were cut back, 1 base at V and 4 bases at J, with 16 bases in the middle. Germline values: CDR1 SGHVS, CDR2 FQNEAQ. This CDR3 reads CASSLGVGERGETQYF. The CDR3 DNA reads as TGTGCCAGCAGCTTAGGGGTAGGGGAAAGGGGAGAGACCCAGTACTTC. The full variable domain, its missing parts supplied by reference TRBV7-8 and TRBJ2-5, is GAGVSQSPRYKVAKRGQDVALRCDPISGHVSLFWYQQALGQGPEFLTYFQNEAQLDKSGLPSDRFFAERPEGSVSTLKIQRTQQEDSAVYLCASSLGVGERGETQYFGPGTRLLVL.

The gene calls are TRBV7-9 and TRBJ2-5; D is unclear. CDR3 size: 14 residues. CDR1 and CDR2 from the germline V gene are SEHNR and FQNEAQ (reference sequence). V was trimmed by 1 base and J by 0 bases, leaving 6 bases between them. CDR3 protein: CASSLDQYQETQYF. The CDR3 region has the DNA TGTGCCAGCAGCTTAGACCAGTACCAAGAGACCCAGTACTTC. The whole variable domain, filled in from reference TRBV7-9 and TRBJ2-5, reads DTGVSQNPRHKITKRGQNVTFRCDPISEHNRLYWYRQTLGQGPEFLTYFQNEAQLEKSRLLSDRFSAERPKGSFSTLEIQRTEQGDSAMYLCASSLDQYQETQYFGPGTRLLVL.

The chain's CDR3 is CASSTGGSFYEQYF. CDR3 bases: TGTGCCAGTAGCACAGGGGGATCTTTCTACGAGCAGTACTTC. The chain carries TRBV19 and TRBJ2-7; 8 nucleotides match TRBD1. CDR1 is LNHDA and CDR2 is SQIVND in the germline V gene (reference sequence). This CDR3 spans 14 amino acids. The V gene end was trimmed by 6 bases and the J gene end by 3 bases; junction bases not matched to a gene: 7.